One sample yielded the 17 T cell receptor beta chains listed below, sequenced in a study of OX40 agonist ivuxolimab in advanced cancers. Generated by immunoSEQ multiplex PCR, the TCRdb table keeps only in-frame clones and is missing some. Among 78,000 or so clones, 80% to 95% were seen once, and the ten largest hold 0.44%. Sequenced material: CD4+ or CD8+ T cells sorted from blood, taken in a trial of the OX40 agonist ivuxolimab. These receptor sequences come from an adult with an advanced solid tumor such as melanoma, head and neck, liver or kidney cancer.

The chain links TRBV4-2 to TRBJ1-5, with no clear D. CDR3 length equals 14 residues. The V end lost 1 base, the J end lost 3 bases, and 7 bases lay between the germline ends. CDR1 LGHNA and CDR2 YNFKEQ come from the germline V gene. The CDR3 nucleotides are TGTGCCAGCAGCCAAGGAGGGCTCAATCAGCCCCAGCATTTT. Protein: CASSQGGLNQPQHF.

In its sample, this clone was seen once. This CDR3 reads CASSSTTNTGELFF. The CDR3 coding sequence is TGTGCCAGCAGCTCTACTACGAACACCGGGGAGCTGTTTTTT. The rearrangement uses TRBV6-4 and TRBJ2-2; D remains ambiguous. CDR1 MRHNA and CDR2 SNTAGT come from the germline V gene. The CDR3 contains 14 residues. Trimming shortened V by 6 bases and J by 0 bases, and 8 bases separated the two germline ends.

The CDR3 protein is CASSTLAGGWNEQFF. The CDR3 bases are TGTGCCAGCAGTACCCTAGCGGGAGGGTGGAATGAGCAGTTCTTC. The J gene is TRBJ2-1, the V gene TRBV2; 12 nucleotides match TRBD2. Per germline, CDR1 SNHLY and CDR2 FYNNEI. The CDR3 is 15 residues long. V lost 5 bases and J lost 7; bases outside the gene matches: 6.

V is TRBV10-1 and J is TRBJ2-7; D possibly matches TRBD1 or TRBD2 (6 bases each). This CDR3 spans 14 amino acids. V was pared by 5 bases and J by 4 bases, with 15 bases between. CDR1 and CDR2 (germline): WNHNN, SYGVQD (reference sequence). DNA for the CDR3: TGCGCCAGCAGTTTGGACAGCGGGCTATACGAGCAGTACTTC. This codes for CASSLDSGLYEQYF.

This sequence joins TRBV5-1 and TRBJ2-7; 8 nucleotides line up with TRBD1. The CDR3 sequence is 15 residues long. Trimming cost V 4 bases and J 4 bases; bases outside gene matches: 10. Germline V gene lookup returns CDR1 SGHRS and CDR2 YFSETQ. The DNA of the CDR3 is TGCGCCAGCAGCGTAACCCAGGGGGCCCGTTACGAGCAGTACTTC. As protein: CASSVTQGARYEQYF. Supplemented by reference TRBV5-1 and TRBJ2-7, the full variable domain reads KAGVTQTPRYLIKTRGQQVTLSCSPISGHRSVSWYQQTPGQGLQFLFEYFSETQRNKGNFPGRFSGRQFSNSRSEMNVSTLELGDSALYLCASSVTQGARYEQYFGPGTRLTVT.

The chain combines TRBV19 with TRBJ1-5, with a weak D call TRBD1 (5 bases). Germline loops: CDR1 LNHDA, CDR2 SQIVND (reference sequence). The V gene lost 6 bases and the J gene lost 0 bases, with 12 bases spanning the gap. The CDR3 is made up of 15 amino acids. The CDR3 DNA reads TGTGCCAGTAGGGGGGGTCGGAATAGCAATCAGCCCCAGCATTTT. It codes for CASRGGRNSNQPQHF.

The CDR3 sequence: CASSHYGGAGANVLTF. CDR3 sequence (DNA): TGTGCCAGCAGCCACTATGGAGGGGCTGGGGCCAACGTCCTGACTTTC. The chain is built from TRBV5-6 and TRBJ2-6, with a tentative D call TRBD2 (6 bases). CDR3 length: 16 amino acids. Deletions cut 4 bases from V and 2 bases from J, with 13 bases between. Germline values: CDR1 SGHDT, CDR2 YYEEEE.

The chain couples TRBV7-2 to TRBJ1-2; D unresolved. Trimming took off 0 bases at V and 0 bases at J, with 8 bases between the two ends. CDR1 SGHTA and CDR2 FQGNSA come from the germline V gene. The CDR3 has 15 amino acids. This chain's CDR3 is CASSLAEGANYGYTF. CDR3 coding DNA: TGTGCCAGCAGCTTAGCTGAGGGAGCTAACTATGGCTACACCTTC.

The CDR3 loop reads CASSLAPGLAGENEQFF. The CDR3 DNA reads as TGTGCCAGCAGCTTAGCCCCGGGACTAGCGGGAGAAAATGAGCAGTTCTTC. The chain recombines TRBV7-9 with TRBJ2-1; 14 nucleotides agree with TRBD2. The CDR3 has 17 residues. From germline, CDR1 is SEHNR and CDR2 FQNEAQ (reference sequence). V gave up 0 bases and J gave up 7 bases; unmatched junction bases: 5.

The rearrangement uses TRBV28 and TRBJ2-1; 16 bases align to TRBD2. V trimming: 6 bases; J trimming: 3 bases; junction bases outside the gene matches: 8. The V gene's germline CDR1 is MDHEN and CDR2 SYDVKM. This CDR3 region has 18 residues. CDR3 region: CASSLGTSGRAIYNEQFF. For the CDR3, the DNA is TGTGCCAGCAGCCTCGGGACTAGCGGGAGGGCCATCTACAATGAGCAGTTCTTC.

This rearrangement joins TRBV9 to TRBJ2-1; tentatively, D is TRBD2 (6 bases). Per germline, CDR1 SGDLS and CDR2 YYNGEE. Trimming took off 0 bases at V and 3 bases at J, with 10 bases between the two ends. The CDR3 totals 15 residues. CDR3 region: CASSVEDSGYNEQFF. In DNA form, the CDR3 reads TGTGCCAGCAGCGTAGAGGATAGCGGCTACAATGAGCAGTTCTTC. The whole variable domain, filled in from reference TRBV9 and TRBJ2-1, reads DSGVTQTPKHLITATGQRVTLRCSPRSGDLSVYWYQQSLDQGLQFLIQYYNGEERAKGNILERFSAQQFPDLHSELNLSSLELGDSALYFCASSVEDSGYNEQFFGPGTRLTVL.

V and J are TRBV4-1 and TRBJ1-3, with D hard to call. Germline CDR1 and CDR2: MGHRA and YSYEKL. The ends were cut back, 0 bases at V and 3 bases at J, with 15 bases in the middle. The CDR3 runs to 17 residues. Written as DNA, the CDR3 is TGCGCCAGCAGCCAAGATATTAGGGCCGGGATTGGAAACACCATATATTTT. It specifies CASSQDIRAGIGNTIYF.

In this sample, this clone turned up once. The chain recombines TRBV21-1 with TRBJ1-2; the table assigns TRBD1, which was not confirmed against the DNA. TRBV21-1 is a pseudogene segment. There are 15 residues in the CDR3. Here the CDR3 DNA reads TGTGCCAACACTTCTCGGGACAGGGGACCCCCGGGCTACACCTTC. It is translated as CANTSRDRGPPGYTF.

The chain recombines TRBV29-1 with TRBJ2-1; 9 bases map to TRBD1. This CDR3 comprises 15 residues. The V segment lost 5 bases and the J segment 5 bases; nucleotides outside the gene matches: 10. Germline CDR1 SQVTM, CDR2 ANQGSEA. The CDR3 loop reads CSVLRDRVFNNEQFF. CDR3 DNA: TGCAGCGTTCTAAGGGACAGGGTTTTTAACAATGAGCAGTTCTTC.

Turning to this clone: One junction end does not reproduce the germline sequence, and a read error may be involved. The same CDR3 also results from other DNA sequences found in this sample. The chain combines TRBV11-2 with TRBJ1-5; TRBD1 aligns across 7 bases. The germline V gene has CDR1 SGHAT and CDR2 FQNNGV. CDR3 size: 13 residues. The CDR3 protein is CASSIQGNQPQHF. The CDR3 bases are TGTGCTAGCAGCATACAGGGGAATCAGCCCCAGCATTTT. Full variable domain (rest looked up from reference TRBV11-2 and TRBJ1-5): EAGVAQSPRYKIIEKRQSVAFWCNPISGHATLYWYQQILGQGPKLLIQFQNNGVVDDSQLPKDRFSAERLKGVDSTLKIQPAKLEDSAVYLCASSIQGNQPQHFGDGTRLSIL.

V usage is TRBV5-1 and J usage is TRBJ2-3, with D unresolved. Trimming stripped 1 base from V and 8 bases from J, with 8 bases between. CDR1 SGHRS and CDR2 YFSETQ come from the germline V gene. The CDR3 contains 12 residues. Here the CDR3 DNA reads TGCGCCAGCAGCTTGCCAGGCGTTACGCAGTATTTT. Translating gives CASSLPGVTQYF.

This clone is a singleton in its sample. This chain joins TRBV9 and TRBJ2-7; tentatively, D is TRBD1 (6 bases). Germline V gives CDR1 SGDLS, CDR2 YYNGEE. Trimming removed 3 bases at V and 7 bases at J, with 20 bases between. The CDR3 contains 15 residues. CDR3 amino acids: CASSATDRDTGEQYF. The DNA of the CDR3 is TGTGCCAGCAGCGCCACAGACCGGGACACGGGAGAGCAGTACTTC.